This TCR beta chain was documented in a study of control samples from healthy donors and cancer patients. TCRdb keeps only in-frame clones here, not all; method: immunoSEQ multiplex PCR. The table includes some 410,000 clones, about 93% detected once. Trimming took 5 bases from V and 6 from J, leaving 15 bases between them. The CDR3 sequence is 14 residues long. Germline-derived CDR1 and CDR2 are SGHTA and FQGNSA. Sequencing was carried out using PBMCs. This sequence joins TRBV7-2 and TRBJ2-3; maybe TRBD2 (6 bases). The source of this sequence is a man aged 40-55 years with head and neck cancer. The CDR3 DNA reads as TGTGCCAGCAGCGGGGCGGGGCCAGCCGATACGCAGTATTTT. This encodes CASSGAGPADTQYF. Drawing the rest from reference TRBV7-2 and TRBJ2-3, the complete variable domain is GAGVSQSPSNKVTEKGKDVELRCDPISGHTALYWYRQSLGQGLEFLIYFQGNSAPDKSGLPSDRFSAERTGGSVSTLTIQRTQQEDSAVYLCASSGAGPADTQYFGPGTRLTVL.